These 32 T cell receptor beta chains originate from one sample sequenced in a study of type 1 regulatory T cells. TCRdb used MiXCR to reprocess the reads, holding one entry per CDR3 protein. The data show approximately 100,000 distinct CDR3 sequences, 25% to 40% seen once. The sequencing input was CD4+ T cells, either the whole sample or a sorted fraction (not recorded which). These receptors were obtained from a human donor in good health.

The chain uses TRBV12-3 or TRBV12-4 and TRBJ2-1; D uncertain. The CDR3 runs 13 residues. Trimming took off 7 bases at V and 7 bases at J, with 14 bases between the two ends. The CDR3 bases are TGTGCCAGCATCTACCGCAGTGAGAATGAGCAGTTCTTC. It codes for CASIYRSENEQFF.

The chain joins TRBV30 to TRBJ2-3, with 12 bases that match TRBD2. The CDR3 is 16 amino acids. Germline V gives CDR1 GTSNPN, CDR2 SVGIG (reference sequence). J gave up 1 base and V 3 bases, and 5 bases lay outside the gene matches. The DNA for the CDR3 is TGTGCCTGGAGGGGGGGACTAGCGGGCGGCACAGATACGCAGTATTTT. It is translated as CAWRGGLAGGTDTQYF.

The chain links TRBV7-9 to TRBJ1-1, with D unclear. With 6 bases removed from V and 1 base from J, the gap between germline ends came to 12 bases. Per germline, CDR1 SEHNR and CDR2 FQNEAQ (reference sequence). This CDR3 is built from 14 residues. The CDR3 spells CASRLEEGNTEAFF. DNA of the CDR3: TGTGCCAGCAGACTAGAGGAGGGGAACACTGAAGCTTTCTTT.

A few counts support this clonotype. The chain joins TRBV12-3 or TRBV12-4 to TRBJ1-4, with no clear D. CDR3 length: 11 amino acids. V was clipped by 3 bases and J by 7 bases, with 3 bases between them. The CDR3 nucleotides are TGTGCCAGCAGTTTGGGTGAAAAACTGTTTTTT. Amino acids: CASSLGEKLFF.

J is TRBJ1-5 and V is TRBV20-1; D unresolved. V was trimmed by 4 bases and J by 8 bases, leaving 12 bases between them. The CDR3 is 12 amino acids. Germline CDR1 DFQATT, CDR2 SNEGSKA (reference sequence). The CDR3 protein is CSAISSLEPQHF. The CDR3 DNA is TGCAGTGCTATTTCATCCCTGGAGCCCCAGCATTTT.

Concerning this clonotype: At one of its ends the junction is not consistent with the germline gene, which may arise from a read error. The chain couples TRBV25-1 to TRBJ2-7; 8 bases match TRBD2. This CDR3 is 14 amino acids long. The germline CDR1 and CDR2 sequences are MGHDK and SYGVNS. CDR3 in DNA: TGTGTCAGCACTCGAGGGGGTAGCGGGGCTGAGCAGTACTTC. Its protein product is CVSTRGGSGAEQYF.

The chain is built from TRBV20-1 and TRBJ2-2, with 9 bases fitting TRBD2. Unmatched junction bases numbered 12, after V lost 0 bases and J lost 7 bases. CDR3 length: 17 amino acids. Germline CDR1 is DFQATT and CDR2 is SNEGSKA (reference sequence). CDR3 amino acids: CSARDAASGNSGGELFF. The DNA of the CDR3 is TGCAGTGCTAGAGATGCGGCTAGCGGGAACAGTGGCGGGGAGCTGTTTTTT.

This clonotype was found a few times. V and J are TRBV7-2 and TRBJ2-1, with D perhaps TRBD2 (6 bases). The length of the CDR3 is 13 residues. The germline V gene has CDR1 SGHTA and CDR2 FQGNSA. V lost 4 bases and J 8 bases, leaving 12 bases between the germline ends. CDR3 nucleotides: TGTGCCAGCAGCTGGGACTTTAGGGATGAGCAGTTCTTC. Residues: CASSWDFRDEQFF.

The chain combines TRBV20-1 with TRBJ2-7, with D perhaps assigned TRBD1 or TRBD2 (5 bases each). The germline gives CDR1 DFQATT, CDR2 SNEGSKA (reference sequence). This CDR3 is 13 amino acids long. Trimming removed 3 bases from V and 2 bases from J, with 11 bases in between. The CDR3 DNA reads TGCAGTGCTAGTCGGGACCGCGCCTACGAGCAGTACTTC. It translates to CSASRDRAYEQYF.

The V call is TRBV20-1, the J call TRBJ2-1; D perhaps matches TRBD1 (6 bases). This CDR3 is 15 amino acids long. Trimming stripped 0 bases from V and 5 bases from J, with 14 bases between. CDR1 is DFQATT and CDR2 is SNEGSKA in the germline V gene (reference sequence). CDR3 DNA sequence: TGCAGTGCTAGAGATCTTATTGGGGGCGACAATGAGCAGTTCTTC. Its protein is CSARDLIGGDNEQFF.

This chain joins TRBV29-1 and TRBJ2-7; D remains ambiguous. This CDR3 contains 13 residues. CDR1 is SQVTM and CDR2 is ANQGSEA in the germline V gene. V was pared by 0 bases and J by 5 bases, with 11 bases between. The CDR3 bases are TGCAGCGTTGAAGAGCAAGGGCTCAACGAGCAGTACTTC. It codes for CSVEEQGLNEQYF.

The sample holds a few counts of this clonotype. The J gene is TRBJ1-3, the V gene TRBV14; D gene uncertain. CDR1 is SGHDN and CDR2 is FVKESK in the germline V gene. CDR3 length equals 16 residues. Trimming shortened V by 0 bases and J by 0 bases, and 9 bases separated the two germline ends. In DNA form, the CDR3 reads TGTGCCAGCAGCCAAGATTTACTGGGCTCTGGAAACACCATATATTTT. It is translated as CASSQDLLGSGNTIYF. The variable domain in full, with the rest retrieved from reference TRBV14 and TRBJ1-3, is EAGVTQFPSHSVIEKGQTVTLRCDPISGHDNLYWYRRVMGKEIKFLLHFVKESKQDESGMPNNRFLAERTGGTYSTLKVQPAELEDSGVYFCASSQDLLGSGNTIYFGEGSWLTVV.

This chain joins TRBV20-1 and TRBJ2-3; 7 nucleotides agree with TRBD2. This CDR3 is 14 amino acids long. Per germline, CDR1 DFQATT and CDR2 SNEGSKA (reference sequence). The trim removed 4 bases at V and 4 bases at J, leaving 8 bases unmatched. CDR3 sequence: CSAILGGSADTQYF. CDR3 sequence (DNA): TGCAGTGCTATCTTAGGCGGGAGCGCAGATACGCAGTATTTT.

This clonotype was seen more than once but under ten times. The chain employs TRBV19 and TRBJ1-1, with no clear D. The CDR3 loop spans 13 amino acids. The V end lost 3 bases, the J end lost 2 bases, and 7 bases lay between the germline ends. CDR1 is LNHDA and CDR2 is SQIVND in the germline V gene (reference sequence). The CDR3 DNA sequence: TGTGCCAGTAGTATGGCACCCAACACTGAAGCTTTCTTT. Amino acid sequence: CASSMAPNTEAFF. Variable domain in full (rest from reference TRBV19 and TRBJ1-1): DGGITQSPKYLFRKEGQNVTLSCEQNLNHDAMYWYRQDPGQGLRLIYYSQIVNDFQKGDIAEGYSVSREKKESFPLTVTSAQKNPTAFYLCASSMAPNTEAFFGQGTRLTVV.

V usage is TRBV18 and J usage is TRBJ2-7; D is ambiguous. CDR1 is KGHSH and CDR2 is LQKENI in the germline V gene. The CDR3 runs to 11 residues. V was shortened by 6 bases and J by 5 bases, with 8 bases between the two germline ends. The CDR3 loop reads CASSVGHEQYF. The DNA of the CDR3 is TGTGCCAGCTCCGTAGGGCACGAGCAGTACTTC.

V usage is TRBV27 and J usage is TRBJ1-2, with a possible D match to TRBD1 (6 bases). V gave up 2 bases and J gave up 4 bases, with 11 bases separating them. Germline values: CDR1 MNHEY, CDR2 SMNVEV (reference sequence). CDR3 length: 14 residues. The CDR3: CASSLLGGTYGYTF. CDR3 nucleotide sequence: TGTGCCAGCAGTTTACTGGGGGGCACCTATGGCTACACCTTC.

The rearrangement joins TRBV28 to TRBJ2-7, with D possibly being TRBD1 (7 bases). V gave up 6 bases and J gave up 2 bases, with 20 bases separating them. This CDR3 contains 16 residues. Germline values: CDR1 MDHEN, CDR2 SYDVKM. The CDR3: CASSPRGVRRTYEQYF. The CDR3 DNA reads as TGTGCCAGCAGCCCCAGGGGGGTGAGGAGGACCTACGAGCAGTACTTC.

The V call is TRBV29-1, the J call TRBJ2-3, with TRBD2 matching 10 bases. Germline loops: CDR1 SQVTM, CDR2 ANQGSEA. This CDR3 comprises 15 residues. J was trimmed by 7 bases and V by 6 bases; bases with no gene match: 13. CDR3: CSVGGLADSTYTQYF. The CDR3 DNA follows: TGCAGCGTAGGCGGACTAGCGGACTCAACATATACGCAGTATTTT.

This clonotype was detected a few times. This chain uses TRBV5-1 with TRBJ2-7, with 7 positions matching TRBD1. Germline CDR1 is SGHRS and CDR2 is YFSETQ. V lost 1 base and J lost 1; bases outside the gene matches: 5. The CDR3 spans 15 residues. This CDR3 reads CASSLTQGSSYEQYF. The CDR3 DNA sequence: TGCGCCAGCAGCTTGACACAGGGGAGTTCCTACGAGCAGTACTTC.

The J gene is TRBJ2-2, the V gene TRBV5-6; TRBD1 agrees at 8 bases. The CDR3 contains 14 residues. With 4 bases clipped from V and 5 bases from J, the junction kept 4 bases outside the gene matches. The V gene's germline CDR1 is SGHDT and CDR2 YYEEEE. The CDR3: CASSQDRGTGELFF. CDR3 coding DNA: TGTGCCAGCAGCCAAGACAGGGGAACCGGGGAGCTGTTTTTT.

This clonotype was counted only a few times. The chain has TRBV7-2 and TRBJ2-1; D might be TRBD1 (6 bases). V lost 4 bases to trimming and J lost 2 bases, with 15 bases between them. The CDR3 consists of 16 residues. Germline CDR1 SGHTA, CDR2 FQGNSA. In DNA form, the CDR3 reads TGTGCCAGCAGCTCGAAGACAGGAGGCCCCTACAATGAGCAGTTCTTC. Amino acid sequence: CASSSKTGGPYNEQFF.

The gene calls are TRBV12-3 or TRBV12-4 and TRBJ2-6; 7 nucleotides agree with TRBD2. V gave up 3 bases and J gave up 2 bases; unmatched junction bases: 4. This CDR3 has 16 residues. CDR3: CASSFGGVPGANVLTF. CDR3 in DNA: TGTGCCAGCAGTTTTGGGGGGGTGCCTGGGGCCAACGTCCTGACTTTC.

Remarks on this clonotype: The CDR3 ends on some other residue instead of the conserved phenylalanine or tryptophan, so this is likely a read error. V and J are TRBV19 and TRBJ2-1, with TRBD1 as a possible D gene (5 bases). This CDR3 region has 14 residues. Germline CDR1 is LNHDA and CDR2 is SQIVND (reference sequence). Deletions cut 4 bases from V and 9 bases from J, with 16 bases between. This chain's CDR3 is CASSNALQGGEQFI. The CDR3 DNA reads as TGTGCCAGTAGTAACGCTCTCCAGGGCGGTGAGCAGTTCATC.

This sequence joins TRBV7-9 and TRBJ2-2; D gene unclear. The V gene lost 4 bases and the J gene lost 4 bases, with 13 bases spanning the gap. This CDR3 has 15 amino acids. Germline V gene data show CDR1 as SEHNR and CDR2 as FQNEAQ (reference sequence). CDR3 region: CASSSSRLTTGELFF. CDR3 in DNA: TGTGCCAGCAGCTCCTCCCGACTTACCACCGGGGAGCTGTTTTTT.

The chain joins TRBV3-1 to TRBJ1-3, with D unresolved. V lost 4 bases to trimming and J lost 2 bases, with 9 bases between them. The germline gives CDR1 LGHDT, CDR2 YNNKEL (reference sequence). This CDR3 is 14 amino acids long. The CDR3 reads CASSLRRPGNTIYF. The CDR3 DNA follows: TGTGCCAGCAGCCTTCGTAGGCCTGGAAACACCATATATTTT.

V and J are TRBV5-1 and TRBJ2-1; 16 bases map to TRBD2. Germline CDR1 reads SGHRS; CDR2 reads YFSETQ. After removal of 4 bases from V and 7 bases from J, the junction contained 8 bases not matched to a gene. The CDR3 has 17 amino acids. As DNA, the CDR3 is TGCGCCAGCAGCCCGGGACTAGCGGGAGGGCCTGGAAATGAGCAGTTCTTC. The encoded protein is CASSPGLAGGPGNEQFF.

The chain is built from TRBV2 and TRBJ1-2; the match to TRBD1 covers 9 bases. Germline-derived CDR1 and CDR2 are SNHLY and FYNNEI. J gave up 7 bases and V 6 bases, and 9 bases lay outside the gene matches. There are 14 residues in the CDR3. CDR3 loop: CASRPGQGYFGYTF. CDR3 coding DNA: TGTGCCAGCAGGCCGGGACAGGGATACTTTGGCTACACCTTC.

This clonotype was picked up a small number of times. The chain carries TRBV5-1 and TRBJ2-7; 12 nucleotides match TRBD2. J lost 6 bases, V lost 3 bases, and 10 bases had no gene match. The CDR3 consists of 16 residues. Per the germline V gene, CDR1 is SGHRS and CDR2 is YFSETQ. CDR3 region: CASSSDPSGRASEQYF. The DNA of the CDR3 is TGCGCCAGCAGCTCAGACCCTAGCGGGAGGGCCTCCGAGCAGTACTTC.

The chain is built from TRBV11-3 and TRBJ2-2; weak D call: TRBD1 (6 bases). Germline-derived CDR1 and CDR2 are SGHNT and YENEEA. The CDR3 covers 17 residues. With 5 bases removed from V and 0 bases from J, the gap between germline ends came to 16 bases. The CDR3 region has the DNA TGTGCCAGCAGCCGCGGCCTAACAGGGTCGAACACCGGGGAGCTGTTTTTT. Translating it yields CASSRGLTGSNTGELFF.

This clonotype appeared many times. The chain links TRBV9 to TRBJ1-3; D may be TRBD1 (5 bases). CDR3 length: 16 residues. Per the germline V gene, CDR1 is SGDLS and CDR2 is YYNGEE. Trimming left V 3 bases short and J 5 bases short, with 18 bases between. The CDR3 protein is CASSAAGALARNTIYF. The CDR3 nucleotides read TGTGCCAGCAGCGCCGCCGGGGCCCTCGCTCGAAACACCATATATTTT.

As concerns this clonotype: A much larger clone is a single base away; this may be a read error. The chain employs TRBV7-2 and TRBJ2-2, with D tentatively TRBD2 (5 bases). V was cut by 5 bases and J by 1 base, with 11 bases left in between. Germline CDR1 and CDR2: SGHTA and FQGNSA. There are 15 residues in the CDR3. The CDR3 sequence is CASSVTSLNTGELFF. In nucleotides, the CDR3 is TGTGCCAGCAGCGTCACTAGTCTGAACACCGGGGAGCTGTTTTTT.

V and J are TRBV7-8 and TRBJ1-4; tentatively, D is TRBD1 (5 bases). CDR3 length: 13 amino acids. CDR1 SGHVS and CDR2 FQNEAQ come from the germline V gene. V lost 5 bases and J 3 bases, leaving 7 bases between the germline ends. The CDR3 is CASSVGPNEKLFF. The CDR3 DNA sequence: TGTGCCAGCAGCGTGGGACCTAATGAAAAACTGTTTTTT.